This TCR beta chain was identified in a study of T cells expressing NK-cell markers. TCRdb re-called the 5' RACE reads and catalogs CDR3 proteins one per entry, DNA excluded. Its listing shows around 380,000 distinct CDR3 sequences. The CDR3 has 14 amino acids. Germline V gene data show CDR1 as SGHRS and CDR2 as YFSETQ. J is TRBJ2-5 and V is TRBV5-1; TCRdb outputs TRBD2, but without DNA this stays unchecked. Sequencing was carried out using blood T cells: a sorted CD56 or NKG2C T cell subset, CD4+ or CD8+ T cells, or bulk PBMC T cells (not recorded which). The sequence derives from a woman between 50 and 59 years old in good health. The CDR3 loop reads CASSPGTSEETQYF.